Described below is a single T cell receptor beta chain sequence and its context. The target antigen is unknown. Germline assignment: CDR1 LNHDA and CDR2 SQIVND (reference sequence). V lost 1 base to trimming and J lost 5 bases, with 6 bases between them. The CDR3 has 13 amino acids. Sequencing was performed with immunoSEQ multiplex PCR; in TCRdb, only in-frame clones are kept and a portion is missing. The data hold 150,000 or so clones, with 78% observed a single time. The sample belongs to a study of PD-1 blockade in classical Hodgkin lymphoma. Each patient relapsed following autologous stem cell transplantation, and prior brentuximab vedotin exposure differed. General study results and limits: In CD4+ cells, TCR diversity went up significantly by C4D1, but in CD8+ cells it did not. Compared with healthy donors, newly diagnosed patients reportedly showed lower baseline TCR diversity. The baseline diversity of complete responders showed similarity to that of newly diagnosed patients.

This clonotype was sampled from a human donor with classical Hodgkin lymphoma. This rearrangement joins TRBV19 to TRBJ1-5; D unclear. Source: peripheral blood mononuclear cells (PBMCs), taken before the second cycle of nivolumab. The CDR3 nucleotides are TGTGCCAGTAGTATAGGCAGCCATCAGCCCCAGCATTTT. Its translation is CASSIGSHQPQHF.